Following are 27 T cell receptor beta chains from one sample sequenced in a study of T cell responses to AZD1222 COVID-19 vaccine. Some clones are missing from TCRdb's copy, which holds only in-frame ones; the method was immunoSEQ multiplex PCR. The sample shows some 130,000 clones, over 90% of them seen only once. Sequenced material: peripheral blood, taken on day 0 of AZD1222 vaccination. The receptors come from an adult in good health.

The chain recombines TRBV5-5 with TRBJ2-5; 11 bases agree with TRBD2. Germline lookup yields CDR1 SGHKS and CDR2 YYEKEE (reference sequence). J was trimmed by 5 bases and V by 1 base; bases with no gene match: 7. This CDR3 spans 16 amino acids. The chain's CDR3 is CASSLMLTSGVETQYF. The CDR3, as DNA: TGTGCCAGCAGCTTGATGCTGACTAGCGGGGTGGAGACCCAGTACTTC.

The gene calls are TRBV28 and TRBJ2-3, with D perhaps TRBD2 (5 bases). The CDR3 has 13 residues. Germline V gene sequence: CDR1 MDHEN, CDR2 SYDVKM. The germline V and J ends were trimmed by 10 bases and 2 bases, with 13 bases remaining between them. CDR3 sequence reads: CATRGLNTDTQYF. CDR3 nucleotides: TGTGCCACCAGAGGACTGAACACAGATACGCAGTATTTT.

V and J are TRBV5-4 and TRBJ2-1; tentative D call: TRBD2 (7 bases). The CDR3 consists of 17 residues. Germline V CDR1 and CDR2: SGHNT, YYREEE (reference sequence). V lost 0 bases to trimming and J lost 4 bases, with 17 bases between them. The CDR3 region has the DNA TGTGCCAGCAGCTTGGATTCGGGGGGCCCAAAATACAATGAGCAGTTCTTC. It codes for CASSLDSGGPKYNEQFF.

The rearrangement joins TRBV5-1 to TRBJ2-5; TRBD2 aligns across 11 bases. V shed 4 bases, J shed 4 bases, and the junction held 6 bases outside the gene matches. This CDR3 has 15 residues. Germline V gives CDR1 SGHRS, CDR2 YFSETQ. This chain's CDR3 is CASSPLAGERETQYF. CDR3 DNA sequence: TGCGCCAGCAGCCCACTAGCGGGAGAACGAGAGACCCAGTACTTC.

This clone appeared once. This CDR3 is CASSYPGRVLDGYTF. The CDR3 DNA reads TGTGCCAGCAGTTATCCCGGACGGGTTCTAGATGGCTACACCTTC. The chain couples TRBV6-5 to TRBJ1-2, with D uncertain. Germline values: CDR1 MNHEY, CDR2 SVGAGI. Between the trimmed V and J ends, which lost 3 bases and 6 bases, there was a span of 17 bases. This CDR3 comprises 15 residues.

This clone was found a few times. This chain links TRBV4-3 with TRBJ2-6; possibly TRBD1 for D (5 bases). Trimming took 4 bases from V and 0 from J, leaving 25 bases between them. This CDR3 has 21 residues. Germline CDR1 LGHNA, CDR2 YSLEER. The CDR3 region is CASSLSFLTARTPSGANVLTF. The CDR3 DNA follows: TGCGCCAGCAGCCTTTCGTTCTTGACAGCCCGGACCCCCTCTGGGGCCAACGTCCTGACTTTC.

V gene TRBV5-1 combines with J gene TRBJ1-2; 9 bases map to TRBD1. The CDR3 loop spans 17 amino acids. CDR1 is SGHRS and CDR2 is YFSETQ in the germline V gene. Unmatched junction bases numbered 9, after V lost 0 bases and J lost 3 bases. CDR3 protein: CASSLEASWTGDYGYTF. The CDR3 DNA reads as TGCGCCAGCAGCTTGGAGGCTTCTTGGACAGGGGACTATGGCTACACCTTC.

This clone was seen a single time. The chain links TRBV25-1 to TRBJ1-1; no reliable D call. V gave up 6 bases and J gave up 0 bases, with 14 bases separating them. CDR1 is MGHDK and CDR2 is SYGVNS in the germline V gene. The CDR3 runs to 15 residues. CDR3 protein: CASRAPGLVNTEAFF. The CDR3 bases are TGTGCCAGCAGAGCCCCCGGACTTGTGAACACTGAAGCTTTCTTT.

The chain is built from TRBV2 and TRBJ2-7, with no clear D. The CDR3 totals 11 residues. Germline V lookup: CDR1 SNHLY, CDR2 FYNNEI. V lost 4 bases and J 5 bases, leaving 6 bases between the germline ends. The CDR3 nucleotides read TGTGCCAGCAGTGTCTTTGACGAGCAGTACTTC. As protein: CASSVFDEQYF.

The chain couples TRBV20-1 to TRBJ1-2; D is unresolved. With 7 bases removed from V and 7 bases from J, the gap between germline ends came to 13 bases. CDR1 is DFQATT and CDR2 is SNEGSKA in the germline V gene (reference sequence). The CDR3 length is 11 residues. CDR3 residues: CSVTDAFGYTF. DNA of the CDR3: TGCAGTGTTACGGACGCCTTTGGCTACACCTTC.

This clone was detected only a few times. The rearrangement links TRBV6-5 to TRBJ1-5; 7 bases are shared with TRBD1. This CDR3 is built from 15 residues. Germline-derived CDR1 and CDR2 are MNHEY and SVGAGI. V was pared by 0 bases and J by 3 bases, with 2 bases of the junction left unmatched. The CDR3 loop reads CASSYSTGNNQPQHF. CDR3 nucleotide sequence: TGTGCCAGCAGTTACTCGACAGGGAACAATCAGCCCCAGCATTTT.

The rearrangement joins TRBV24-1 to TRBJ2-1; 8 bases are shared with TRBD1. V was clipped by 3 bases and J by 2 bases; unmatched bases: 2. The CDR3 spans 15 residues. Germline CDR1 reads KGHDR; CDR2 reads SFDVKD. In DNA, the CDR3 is TGTGCCACCAGTGATCGGACAGGGCCCTACAATGAGCAGTTCTTC. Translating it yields CATSDRTGPYNEQFF.

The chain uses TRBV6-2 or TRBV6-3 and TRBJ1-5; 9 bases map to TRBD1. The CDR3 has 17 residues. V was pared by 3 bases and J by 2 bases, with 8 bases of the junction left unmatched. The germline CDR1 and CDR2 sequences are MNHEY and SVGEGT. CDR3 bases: TGTGCCAGCAGTTATGAGCCAGGGACAGGGTGCAATCAGCCCCAGCATTTT. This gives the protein CASSYEPGTGCNQPQHF.

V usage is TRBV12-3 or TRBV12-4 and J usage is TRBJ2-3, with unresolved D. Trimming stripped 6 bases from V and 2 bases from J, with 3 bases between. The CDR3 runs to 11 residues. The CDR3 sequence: CASSPTDTQYF. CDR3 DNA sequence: TGTGCCAGCAGCCCCACAGATACGCAGTATTTT.

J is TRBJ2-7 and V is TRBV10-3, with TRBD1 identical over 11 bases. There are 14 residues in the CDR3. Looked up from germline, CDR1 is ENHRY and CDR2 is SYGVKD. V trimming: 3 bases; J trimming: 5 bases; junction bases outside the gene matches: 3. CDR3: CAISDRTGGHEQYF. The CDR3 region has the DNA TGTGCCATCAGTGACCGGACAGGGGGCCACGAGCAGTACTTC.

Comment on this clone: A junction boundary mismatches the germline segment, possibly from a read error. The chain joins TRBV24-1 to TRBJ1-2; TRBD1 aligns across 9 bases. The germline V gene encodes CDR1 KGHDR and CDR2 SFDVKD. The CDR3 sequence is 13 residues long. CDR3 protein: CATSDFAGQGLSF. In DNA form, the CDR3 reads TGTGCCACCAGTGATTTTGCGGGACAGGGACTGTCCTTC.

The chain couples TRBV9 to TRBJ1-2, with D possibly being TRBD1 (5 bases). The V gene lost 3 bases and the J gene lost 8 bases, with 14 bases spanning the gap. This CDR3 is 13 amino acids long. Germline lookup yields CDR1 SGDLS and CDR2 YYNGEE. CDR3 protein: CASSEDMLGGYTF. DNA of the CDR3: TGTGCCAGCAGCGAGGACATGTTGGGCGGCTACACCTTC.

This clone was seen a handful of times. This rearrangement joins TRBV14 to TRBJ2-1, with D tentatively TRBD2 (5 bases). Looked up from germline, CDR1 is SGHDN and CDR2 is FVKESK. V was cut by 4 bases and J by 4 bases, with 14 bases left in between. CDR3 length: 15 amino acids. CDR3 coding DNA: TGTGCCAGCAGCCGTTGGGCTGAGGGATACAATGAGCAGTTCTTC. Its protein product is CASSRWAEGYNEQFF.

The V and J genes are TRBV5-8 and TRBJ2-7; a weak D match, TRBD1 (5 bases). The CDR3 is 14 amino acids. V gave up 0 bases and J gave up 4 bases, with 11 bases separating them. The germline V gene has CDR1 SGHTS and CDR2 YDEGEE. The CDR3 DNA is TGTGCCAGCAGCTTGGGCCAGGGAATATACGAGCAGTACTTC. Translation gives CASSLGQGIYEQYF.

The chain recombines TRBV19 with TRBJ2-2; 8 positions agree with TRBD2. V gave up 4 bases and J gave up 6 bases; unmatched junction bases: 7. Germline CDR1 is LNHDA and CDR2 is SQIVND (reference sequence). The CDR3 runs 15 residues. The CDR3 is CASSTNGLASGELFF. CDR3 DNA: TGTGCCAGTAGTACGAACGGACTAGCCTCCGGGGAGCTGTTTTTT.

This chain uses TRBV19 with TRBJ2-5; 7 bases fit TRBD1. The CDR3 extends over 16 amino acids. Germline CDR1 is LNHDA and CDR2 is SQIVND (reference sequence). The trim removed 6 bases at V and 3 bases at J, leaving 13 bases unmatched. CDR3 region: CASRSPDRAGEETQYF. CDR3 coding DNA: TGTGCCAGTAGATCCCCAGACAGGGCCGGCGAAGAGACCCAGTACTTC.

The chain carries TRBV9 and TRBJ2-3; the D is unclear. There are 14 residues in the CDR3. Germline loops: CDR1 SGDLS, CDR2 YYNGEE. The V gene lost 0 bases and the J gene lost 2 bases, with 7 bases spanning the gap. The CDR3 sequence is CASSVGSFTDTQYF. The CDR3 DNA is TGTGCCAGCAGCGTAGGATCTTTCACAGATACGCAGTATTTT.

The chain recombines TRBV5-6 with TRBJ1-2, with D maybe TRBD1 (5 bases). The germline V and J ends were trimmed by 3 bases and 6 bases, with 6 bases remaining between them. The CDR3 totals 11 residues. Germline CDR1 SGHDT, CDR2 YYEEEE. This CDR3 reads CASSWGHGYTF. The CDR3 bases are TGTGCCAGCAGCTGGGGCCATGGCTACACCTTC.

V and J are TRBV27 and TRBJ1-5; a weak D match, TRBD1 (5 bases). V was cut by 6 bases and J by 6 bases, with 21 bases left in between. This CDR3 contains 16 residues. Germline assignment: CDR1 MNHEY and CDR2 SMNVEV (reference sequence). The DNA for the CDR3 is TGTGCCAGCAGATGGTTTCCGTCAGGGCAGGGTCAGCCCCAGCATTTT. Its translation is CASRWFPSGQGQPQHF.

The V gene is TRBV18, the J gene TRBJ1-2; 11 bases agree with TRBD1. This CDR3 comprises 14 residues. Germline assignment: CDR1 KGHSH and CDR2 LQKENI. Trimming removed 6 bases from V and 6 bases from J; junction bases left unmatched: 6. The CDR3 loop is CASSVGQGAHGYTF. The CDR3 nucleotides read TGTGCCAGCTCGGTTGGACAGGGGGCGCATGGCTACACCTTC.

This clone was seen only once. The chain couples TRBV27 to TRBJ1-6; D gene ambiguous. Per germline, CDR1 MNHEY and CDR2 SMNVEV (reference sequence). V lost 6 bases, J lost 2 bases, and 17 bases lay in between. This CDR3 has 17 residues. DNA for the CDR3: TGTGCCAGCAGCACTCCTTCCGGACTGGCCTATAATTCACCCCTCCACTTT. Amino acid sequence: CASSTPSGLAYNSPLHF.

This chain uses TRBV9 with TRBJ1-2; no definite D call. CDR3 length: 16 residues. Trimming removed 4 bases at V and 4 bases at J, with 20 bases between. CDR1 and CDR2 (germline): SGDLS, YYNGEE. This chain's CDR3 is CASSPYPGSLGYGYTF. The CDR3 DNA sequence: TGTGCCAGCAGCCCATACCCTGGTTCTCTGGGCTATGGCTACACCTTC.